This T cell receptor beta chain was sequenced in a study of breast tumors, draining lymph nodes, adjacent tissues. Study-level results: Luminal-like breast cancer showed significantly higher tumor–nontumor repertoire similarity than basal-like. Compared with lymph nodes, tumors were less diverse; compared with nontumor tissue, more.

Samples came from axillary lymph nodes draining the breast cancer. This clonotype was detected many times. Its matching antigen is unknown. TCRdb recomputed calls from the multiplex PCR reads with MiXCR, one row per CDR3 protein. Of 180,000 or so distinct CDR3 sequences listed, approximately 30% were seen once; the top ten hold 3.8%. Germline V gene lookup returns CDR1 MNHEY and CDR2 SVGAGI. This CDR3 is 11 amino acids long. The V end was cut by 4 bases, the J end by 7 bases, with 8 bases between. The rearrangement links TRBV6-5 to TRBJ2-7; tentatively, D is TRBD2 (5 bases). Sample: axillary lymph node tissue. The receptor was derived from a female donor with breast cancer. Some clones in this sample may be carry-over from other donors' samples. CDR3 in DNA: TGTGCCAGCAGTTTTAGGGAGGAGCAGTACTTC. This encodes CASSFREEQYF.